Below are 19 T cell receptor beta chains sequenced from a single sample in a study of blood T cells in healthy people across ages. The use of a sample-barcoded 5' primer and a J-beta primer mix characterized a second PCR of roughly 6 to 11 cycles. Via MiXCR, TCRdb re-called the 5' RACE reads, giving one row per CDR3 protein. The data hold 700,000 to 900,000 distinct CDR3 sequences, with about 55% observed a single time. Sequenced sample: blood. These receptors all stem from a man older than 75 in good health.

The chain combines TRBV5-1 with TRBJ2-5, with 9 bases aligning to TRBD2. V shed 4 bases and J 5 bases; nucleotides not matched to a gene: 6. The CDR3 has 14 amino acids. In germline, CDR1 is SGHRS, CDR2 YFSETQ. The CDR3 coding sequence is TGCGCCAGCAGCACGGGACTAGCCGCCGAGACCCAGTACTTC. Protein sequence: CASSTGLAAETQYF.

The chain joins TRBV10-3 to TRBJ1-5; the D is unclear. The V gene's germline CDR1 is ENHRY and CDR2 SYGVKD. With 2 bases removed from V and 9 bases from J, the gap between germline ends came to 11 bases. The CDR3 is 13 residues long. The CDR3 coding sequence is TGTGCCATCAGTGAGGGGGAAGATCGGCCCCAGCATTTT. Translated, it gives CAISEGEDRPQHF.

The chain combines TRBV7-2 with TRBJ1-1, with D hard to call. The CDR3 extends over 15 amino acids. The germline CDR1 and CDR2 sequences are SGHTA and FQGNSA. Trimming left V 2 bases short and J 3 bases short, with 13 bases between. The CDR3 DNA reads as TGTGCCAGCAGCTTATCCCCTTATGGGTACACTGAAGCTTTCTTT. It specifies CASSLSPYGYTEAFF. Together with reference TRBV7-2 and TRBJ1-1, the CDR3 gives the full variable domain: GAGVSQSPSNKVTEKGKDVELRCDPISGHTALYWYRQSLGQGLEFLIYFQGNSAPDKSGLPSDRFSAERTGGSVSTLTIQRTQQEDSAVYLCASSLSPYGYTEAFFGQGTRLTVV.

This chain joins TRBV27 and TRBJ1-1; a possible D gene is TRBD1 (5 bases). Trimming cost V 3 bases and J 4 bases, with 9 bases left between them. Germline CDR1 reads MNHEY; CDR2 reads SMNVEV (reference sequence). The CDR3 is made up of 13 amino acids. Written as DNA, the CDR3 is TGTGCCAGCAGTTTCAGGGAGGGCACTGAAGCTTTCTTT. Translated, it gives CASSFREGTEAFF.

The chain joins TRBV7-6 to TRBJ2-5; TRBD1 matches at 9 bases. The end of the DNA aligns better with TRBJ2-7, so the J call may be wrong. The CDR3 runs 13 residues. Looked up from germline, CDR1 is SGHVS and CDR2 is FNYEAQ. Written as DNA, the CDR3 is TGTGCCAGCAGCTTACGGACAGGGGACGAGCAGTACTTC. Translating gives CASSLRTGDEQYF.

The sample holds a few counts of this clonotype. The chain links TRBV12-3 or TRBV12-4 to TRBJ1-4, with TRBD1 as a possible D gene (5 bases). V dropped 4 bases and J dropped 1 base, with 10 bases sitting between them. The CDR3 spans 15 residues. The CDR3 protein is CASSSGGETNEKLFF. The CDR3 region has the DNA TGTGCCAGCAGTTCTGGGGGGGAAACTAATGAAAAACTGTTTTTT.

A few counts support this clonotype. The chain couples TRBV24-1 to TRBJ2-5, with 11 positions matching TRBD1. CDR1 and CDR2 (germline): KGHDR, SFDVKD. The CDR3 length is 16 residues. The ends lost 3 bases at V and 11 bases at J; junction bases unmatched: 13. The CDR3 region is CATSDPRGQGAGEQYF. Here the CDR3 DNA reads TGTGCCACCAGTGATCCGAGAGGACAGGGGGCAGGAGAGCAGTACTTC.

This clonotype was detected many times. This rearrangement joins TRBV28 to TRBJ2-6; no definite D call. V lost 1 base to trimming and J lost 3 bases, with 1 base between them. CDR1 MDHEN and CDR2 SYDVKM come from the germline V gene. This CDR3 is built from 13 residues. This chain's CDR3 is CASSLFGANVLTF. CDR3 DNA sequence: TGTGCCAGCAGTTTATTTGGGGCCAACGTCCTGACTTTC.

J is TRBJ2-4 and V is TRBV4-2; 9 bases align to TRBD1. The closer fit of TRBJ2-7 to the DNA end suggests the J call may be wrong. Germline values: CDR1 LGHNA, CDR2 YNFKEQ. The CDR3 has 17 residues. CDR3 residues: CASSQDLTGTGPYEQYF. As DNA, the CDR3 is TGTGCCAGCAGCCAAGATCTGACCGGGACAGGGCCGTACGAGCAGTACTTC.

The chain carries TRBV29-1 and TRBJ1-2; D is possibly TRBD1 (5 bases). The V gene lost 7 bases and the J gene lost 6 bases, with 18 bases spanning the gap. Germline assignment: CDR1 SQVTM and CDR2 ANQGSEA. The CDR3 is 13 residues long. In DNA form, the CDR3 reads TGCAGCGCTATCGGGGGGGTAGAAGATGGCTACACCTTC. Translation: CSAIGGVEDGYTF.

The chain combines TRBV20-1 with TRBJ2-5; D gene ambiguous. The CDR3 has 10 amino acids. Per germline, CDR1 DFQATT and CDR2 SNEGSKA (reference sequence). V lost 6 bases and J lost 7, with 9 bases in between. The CDR3 is CSADSMTQYF. In DNA form, the CDR3 reads TGCAGTGCCGACTCTATGACCCAGTACTTC.

The rearrangement links TRBV29-1 to TRBJ2-5, with D perhaps TRBD2 (6 bases). This CDR3 comprises 11 residues. Trimming pared 5 bases from V and 7 bases from J, leaving 11 bases between. The V gene's germline CDR1 is SQVTM and CDR2 ANQGSEA. The CDR3 region has the DNA TGCAGCGTTCCGGGGGACGGGACCCAGTACTTC. Protein: CSVPGDGTQYF. Full variable domain (rest looked up from reference TRBV29-1 and TRBJ2-5): SAVISQKPSRDICQRGTSLTIQCQVDSQVTMMFWYRQQPGQSLTLIATANQGSEATYESGFVIDKFPISRPNLTFSTLTVSNMSPEDSSIYLCSVPGDGTQYFGPGTRLLVL.

The chain has TRBV10-3 and TRBJ2-7; D possibly matches TRBD1 or TRBD2 (6 bases each). This CDR3 spans 16 amino acids. The germline gives CDR1 ENHRY, CDR2 SYGVKD. Trimming left V 0 bases short and J 4 bases short, with 16 bases between. Written as DNA, the CDR3 is TGTGCCATCAGTGAGTCCCCTAGGGGGGAGGTGTACGAGCAGTACTTC. Translation gives CAISESPRGEVYEQYF.

This rearrangement joins TRBV21-1 to TRBJ2-5; TRBD1 is the table's D call, not checked against the DNA. TRBV21-1 is an annotated pseudogene. The CDR3 consists of 16 residues. The CDR3 sequence: CASSKGFPTGEGEQYF. CDR3 bases: TGTGCCAGCAGCAAAGGGTTCCCGACAGGGGAAGGGGAGCAGTACTTC.

The CDR3 protein is CASSQTSDEQYF. CDR3 sequence (DNA): TGTGCCAGCAGCCAGACTAGTGACGAGCAGTACTTC. This sequence joins TRBV7-9 and TRBJ2-7, with a possible D match to TRBD2 (6 bases). Per the germline V gene, CDR1 is SEHNR and CDR2 is FQNEAQ (reference sequence). The CDR3 has 12 residues. Trimming removed 5 bases at V and 5 bases at J, with 10 bases between.

In its sample, this clonotype was seen a few times. The chain links TRBV5-1 to TRBJ2-5, with 9 bases matching TRBD1. TRBJ2-7 matches the DNA end more closely, so the J call is doubtful. CDR1 SGHRS and CDR2 YFSETQ come from the germline V gene. The CDR3 is 14 amino acids. The CDR3 region has the DNA TGCGCCAGCAGCACCGGGACAGGGATATACGAGCAGTACTTC. Translated: CASSTGTGIYEQYF.

This chain links TRBV7-9 with TRBJ1-2; maybe TRBD1 (5 bases). There are 14 residues in the CDR3. Between the trimmed V and J ends, which lost 5 bases and 3 bases, there was a span of 13 bases. Germline V gene sequence: CDR1 SEHNR, CDR2 FQNEAQ (reference sequence). DNA of the CDR3: TGTGCCAGCAGCGCCAAAGGAGGGGACTATGGCTACACCTTC. This encodes CASSAKGGDYGYTF.

The V gene is TRBV2, the J gene TRBJ2-7, with TRBD1 as a possible D gene (5 bases). This CDR3 region has 17 residues. From germline, CDR1 is SNHLY and CDR2 FYNNEI. Trimming pared 5 bases from V and 2 bases from J, leaving 22 bases between. CDR3 sequence reads: CASSPKRGRVQPYEQYF. The CDR3 DNA follows: TGTGCCAGCAGTCCGAAGAGAGGCAGGGTCCAACCCTACGAGCAGTACTTC. Supplemented by reference TRBV2 and TRBJ2-7, the full variable domain reads EPEVTQTPSHQVTQMGQEVILRCVPISNHLYFYWYRQILGQKVEFLVSFYNNEISEKSEIFDDQFSVERPDGSNFTLKIRSTKLEDSAMYFCASSPKRGRVQPYEQYFGPGTRLTVT.

At least ten counts were recorded for this clonotype. The chain employs TRBV12-3 or TRBV12-4 and TRBJ2-7, with 9 bases identical to TRBD1. With V trimmed by 6 bases and J by 2 bases, 2 bases remained unmatched. This CDR3 is built from 13 residues. In nucleotides, the CDR3 is TGTGCCAGCAGAAGGACAGGGGCCTACGAGCAGTACTTC. This gives the protein CASRRTGAYEQYF.